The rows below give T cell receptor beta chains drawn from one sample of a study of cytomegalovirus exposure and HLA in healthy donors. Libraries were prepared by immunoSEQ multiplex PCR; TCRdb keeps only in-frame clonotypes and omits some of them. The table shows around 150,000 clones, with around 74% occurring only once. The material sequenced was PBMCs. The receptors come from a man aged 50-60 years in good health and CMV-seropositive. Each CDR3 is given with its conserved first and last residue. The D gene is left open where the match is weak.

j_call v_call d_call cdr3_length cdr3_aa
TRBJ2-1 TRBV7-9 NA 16 CASSPDYESGAGERFF
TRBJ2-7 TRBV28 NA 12 CASRGQTYEQYF
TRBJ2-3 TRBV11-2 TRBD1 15 CASSFRTGGTDTQYF
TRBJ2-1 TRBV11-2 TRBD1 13 CASSVHRGNEQFF
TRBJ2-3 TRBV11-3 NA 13 CASSPTTGDTQYF
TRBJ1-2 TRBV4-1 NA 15 CASSQGSSRPFAYTF
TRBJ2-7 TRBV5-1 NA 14 CASSPEGFSGEQYF
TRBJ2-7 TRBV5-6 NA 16 CASSLVGQGNTYEQYF
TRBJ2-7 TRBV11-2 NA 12 CASSLGSYEQYF
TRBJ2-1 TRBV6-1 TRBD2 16 CASSVLPAGGYNEQFF
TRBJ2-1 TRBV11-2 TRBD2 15 CASSPEVLAGREQFF
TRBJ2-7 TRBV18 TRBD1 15 CASSPGGRGLDEQYF
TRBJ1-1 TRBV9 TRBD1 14 CASSVGGGDTEAFF
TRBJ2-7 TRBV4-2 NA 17 CATPPGALGTGPYEQYF
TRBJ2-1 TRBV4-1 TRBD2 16 CASSPSTSGRLNEQFF
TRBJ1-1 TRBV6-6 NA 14 CASSYSEQASEAFF
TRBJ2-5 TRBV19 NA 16 CASSPGEASNKETQYF
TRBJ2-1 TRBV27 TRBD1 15 CASSLPRDRPNEQFF
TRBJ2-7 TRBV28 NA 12 CASSLSQYEQYF
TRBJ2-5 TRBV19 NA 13 CASSIGETETQYF
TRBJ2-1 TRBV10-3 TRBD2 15 CAISESGRATNEQFF
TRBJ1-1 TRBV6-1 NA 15 CASTLGASLNTEAFF
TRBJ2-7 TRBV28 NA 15 CASRLQTETAYEQYF
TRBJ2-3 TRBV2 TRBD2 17 CASSEAGPSGSTDTQYF
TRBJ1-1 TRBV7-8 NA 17 CASSLYLRDTQNTEAFF
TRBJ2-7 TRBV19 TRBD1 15 CASSIAGTGSYEQYF
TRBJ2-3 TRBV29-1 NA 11 CSVQLVDTQYF
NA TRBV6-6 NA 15 CASSYSNRDIDEQYF
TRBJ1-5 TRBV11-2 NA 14 CASSSGVSFQPQHF
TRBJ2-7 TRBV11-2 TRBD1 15 CASSSGQRSSYEQYF
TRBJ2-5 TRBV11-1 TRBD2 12 CASGLGGETQYF
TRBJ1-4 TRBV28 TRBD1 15 CASSGAGGSGEKLFF
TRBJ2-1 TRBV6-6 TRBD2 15 CASSYKGSGSGSKFF
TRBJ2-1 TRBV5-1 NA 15 CASSLALPRVDEQFF
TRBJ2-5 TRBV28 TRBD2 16 CASSSGGLAGQETQYF
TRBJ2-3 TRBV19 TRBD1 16 CASSTRGQGYTDTQYF
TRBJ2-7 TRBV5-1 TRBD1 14 CASRSGTGAYEQYF
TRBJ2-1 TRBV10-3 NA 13 CAYSPGPTNEQFF
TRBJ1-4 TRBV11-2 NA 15 CASSLDGGANEKLFF
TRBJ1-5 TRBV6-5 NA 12 CASSPRGQPQHF
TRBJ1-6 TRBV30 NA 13 CAWTRSYNSPLHF
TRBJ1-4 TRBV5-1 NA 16 CASSLVDSATNEKLFF
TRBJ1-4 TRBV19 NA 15 CASRSRVFRYEKLFF
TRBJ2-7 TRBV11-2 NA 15 CASSFFDREVAEQYF
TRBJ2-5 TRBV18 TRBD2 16 CASSSGVAGAQETQYF
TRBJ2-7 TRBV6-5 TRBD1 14 CASSDGTATYEQYF
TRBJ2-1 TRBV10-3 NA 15 CAISERELGYNEQFF
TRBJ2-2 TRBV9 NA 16 CASSVGRGTNTGELFF
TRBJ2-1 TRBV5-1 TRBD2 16 CASSSLTSAYYNEQFF
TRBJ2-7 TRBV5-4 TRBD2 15 CASSAGTSGTYEQYF
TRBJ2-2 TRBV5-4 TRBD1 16 CASSLVAGGFPGELFF
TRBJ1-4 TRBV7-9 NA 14 CASSPEDGSGHRTF
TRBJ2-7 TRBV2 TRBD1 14 CASSGSTGGNEQYF